The following is a TCR beta chain sequence with its context. The antigen remains unidentified. Sequencing used immunoSEQ multiplex PCR; TCRdb keeps in-frame clones, though not all of them. This sample has about 170,000 clones, with around nine tenths found just once. Deletions cut 8 bases from V and 6 bases from J, with 12 bases between. CDR1 and CDR2 (germline): MNHEY, SMNVEV (reference sequence). The CDR3 runs 12 residues. The data derive from a study of T cell responses to AZD1222 COVID-19 vaccine. Findings and limits, study-wide: Spike-spanning, vaccine-associated CD4 TCRs were dominant at 160-218 and 743-854. Among the donors, most were white British and more were female, and clonal diversity was possibly underestimated.

The V and J genes are TRBV27 and TRBJ2-3, with D unclear. The sequencing here drew on peripheral blood, taken on day 0 of AZD1222 vaccination. The sequence derives from an adult in good health. CDR3 sequence (DNA): TGTGCCAGCTCGGCCGGTCCTGATACGCAGTATTTT. Protein: CASSAGPDTQYF.